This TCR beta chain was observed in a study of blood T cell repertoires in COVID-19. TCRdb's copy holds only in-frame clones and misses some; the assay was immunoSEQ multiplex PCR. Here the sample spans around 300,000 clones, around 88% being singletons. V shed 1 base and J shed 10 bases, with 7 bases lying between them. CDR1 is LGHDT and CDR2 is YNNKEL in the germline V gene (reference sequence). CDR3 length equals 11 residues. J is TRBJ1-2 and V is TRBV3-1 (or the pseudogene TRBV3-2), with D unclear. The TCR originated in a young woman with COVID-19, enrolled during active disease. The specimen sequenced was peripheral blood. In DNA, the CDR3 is TGTGCCAGCAGCCAAGCACGGGACTACACCTTC. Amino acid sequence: CASSQARDYTF.